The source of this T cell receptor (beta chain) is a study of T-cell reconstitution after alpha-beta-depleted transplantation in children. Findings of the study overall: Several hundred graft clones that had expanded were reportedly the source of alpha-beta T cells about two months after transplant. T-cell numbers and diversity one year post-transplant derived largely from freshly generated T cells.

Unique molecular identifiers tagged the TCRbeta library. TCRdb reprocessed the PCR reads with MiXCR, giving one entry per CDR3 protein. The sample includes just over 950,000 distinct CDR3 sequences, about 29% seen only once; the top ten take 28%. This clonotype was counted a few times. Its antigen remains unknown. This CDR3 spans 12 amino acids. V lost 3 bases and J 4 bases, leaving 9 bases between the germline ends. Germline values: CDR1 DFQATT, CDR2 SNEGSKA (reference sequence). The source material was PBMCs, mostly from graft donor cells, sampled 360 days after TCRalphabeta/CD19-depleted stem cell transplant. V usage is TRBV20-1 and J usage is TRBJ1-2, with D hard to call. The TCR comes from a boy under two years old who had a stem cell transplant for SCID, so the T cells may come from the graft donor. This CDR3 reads CSASEGAYGYTF. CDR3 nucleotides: TGCAGTGCTAGTGAGGGTGCCTATGGCTACACCTTC.